A single sample is the source of the 24 T cell receptor beta chains below, sequenced in a study of regulatory T cells in long-lasting Graves disease. Investigators prepared the TCR beta libraries by applying iRepertoire HTBI primers and Arm-PCR of CDR3 regions. TCRdb passed the multiplex PCR reads through MiXCR, listing each CDR3 protein once. The sample has about 420,000 distinct CDR3 sequences, over 15% seen once. Noted time point: newly diagnosed GD, antithyroid drugs for less than 3 months. PBMC RNA was the source of the TCR library. These data also featured in a second study, about T cells in Graves' hyperthyroidism and ophthalmopathy.

The starting material was peripheral blood mononuclear cells (PBMCs), obtained at new diagnosis, from a patient treated with antithyroid drugs. These receptor sequences come from a woman under 30 with Graves disease.

The table lists this clonotype with a few counts. The chain employs TRBV15 and TRBJ2-1, with D unresolved. Germline CDR1 LNHNV, CDR2 YYDKDF (reference sequence). V gave up 0 bases and J gave up 7 bases, with 10 bases separating them. The CDR3 consists of 14 residues. Here the CDR3 reads CATSRDLSRNEQFF. Written as DNA, the CDR3 is TGTGCCACCAGCAGAGACCTTTCTAGGAATGAGCAGTTCTTC.

This clonotype came up many times. The chain links TRBV20-1 to TRBJ2-1, with D tentatively TRBD1 or TRBD2 (5 bases each). Trimming pared 0 bases from V and 8 bases from J, leaving 14 bases between. CDR1 DFQATT and CDR2 SNEGSKA come from the germline V gene (reference sequence). The CDR3 is 14 residues long. The CDR3 sequence is CSARDLDWGHEQFF. CDR3 nucleotide sequence: TGCAGTGCTAGAGACCTCGATTGGGGACATGAGCAGTTCTTC.

This clonotype was seen repeatedly, ten times or more. The chain employs TRBV20-1 and TRBJ2-3; possible D gene TRBD2, 6 bases. Germline assignment: CDR1 DFQATT and CDR2 SNEGSKA (reference sequence). The V and J ends lost 5 bases and 5 bases respectively, with 17 bases between them. The CDR3 runs to 14 residues. The CDR3 spells CSASEASGLDTQYF. For the CDR3, the DNA is TGCAGTGCTTCAGAAGCGAGCGGGCTAGATACGCAGTATTTT.

This clonotype was seen a few times. V gene TRBV24-1 combines with J gene TRBJ2-1; D perhaps matches TRBD1 (6 bases). V dropped 4 bases and J dropped 9 bases, with 18 bases sitting between them. Germline V CDR1 and CDR2: KGHDR, SFDVKD. This CDR3 region has 15 residues. The CDR3 region has the DNA TGTGCCACCAGTGAAGAGGGACGGCCCAGGGGTGAGCAGTTCTTC. The encoded protein is CATSEEGRPRGEQFF.

This clonotype has just a few counts. The chain couples TRBV7-2 to TRBJ2-2, with D possibly being TRBD2 (6 bases). The V gene's germline CDR1 is SGHTA and CDR2 FQGNSA. This CDR3 is 18 amino acids long. V was cut by 4 bases and J by 0 bases, with 18 bases left in between. The CDR3 DNA is TGTGCCAGCAGCTCGGACTATTCACACCGAGCGAACACCGGGGAGCTGTTTTTT. Protein: CASSSDYSHRANTGELFF.

Points on this clonotype: This may be a read error: a much more frequent sequence differs by one nucleotide. The chain couples TRBV12-3 or TRBV12-4 to TRBJ2-7; the match to TRBD2 covers 7 bases. The CDR3 covers 17 residues. The CDR3 sequence: CASSFHEGGRSSCEQYF. The CDR3 DNA sequence: TGTGCCAGCAGTTTTCATGAGGGAGGGAGGAGCTCCTGCGAGCAGTACTTC.

This clonotype showed up many times. The chain joins TRBV6-1 to TRBJ2-7; possible D gene TRBD1, 5 bases. CDR1 is MNHNS, CDR2 SASEGT, per germline. V gave up 7 bases and J gave up 1 base, with 11 bases separating them. The CDR3 spans 13 residues. The DNA of the CDR3 is TGTGCCAGCAAGACAGTGGGGTCCTACGAGCAGTACTTC. The encoded protein is CASKTVGSYEQYF.

As to this clonotype: A much larger clone lies a single base off, so this may be a read error. In nucleotides, the CDR3 is TGCGCCAGCACCTCCGGGACGGAGGGCCCCTACGGGCAGTACTTC. It yields the protein CASTSGTEGPYGQYF. This chain links TRBV5-1 with TRBJ2-7; maybe TRBD2 (6 bases). CDR3 length: 15 residues. In germline, CDR1 is SGHRS, CDR2 YFSETQ.

This clonotype was counted ten times or more. This sequence joins TRBV27 and TRBJ2-4; 8 bases fit TRBD1. The CDR3 runs to 21 residues. V lost 5 bases and J lost 0; bases outside the gene matches: 21. From germline, CDR1 is MNHEY and CDR2 SMNVEV (reference sequence). The CDR3: CASSPRIPGQALAEAKNIQYF. The CDR3 DNA sequence: TGTGCCAGCAGTCCCCGGATCCCGGGACAGGCCCTAGCAGAAGCCAAAAACATTCAGTACTTC.

As regards this clonotype: This sequence is one base from a far larger clone and is likely a read error. The V and J genes are TRBV11-2 and TRBJ2-4; 8 bases are a match to TRBD2. The CDR3 is 17 amino acids. The junction had 18 bases not matched to a gene; V was cut back by 1 base and J by 13 bases. Germline V gives CDR1 SGHAT, CDR2 FQNNGV. The CDR3 DNA follows: TGTGCCAGCAGCTTAGTTCCCGATTTAGCGGGAAGGAATGAGCAGTACTTC. Translated: CASSLVPDLAGRNEQYF.

Ten or more counts support this clonotype. V is TRBV18 and J is TRBJ2-1; no definite D call. Germline V gene sequence: CDR1 KGHSH, CDR2 LQKENI. The length of the CDR3 is 14 residues. Trimming left V 3 bases short and J 9 bases short, with 15 bases between. DNA for the CDR3: TGTGCCAGCTCACCGGACGGCGCAATCGGTGAGCAGTTCTTC. It yields the protein CASSPDGAIGEQFF. Variable domain in full (rest from reference TRBV18 and TRBJ2-1): NAGVMQNPRHLVRRRGQEARLRCSPMKGHSHVYWYRQLPEEGLKFMVYLQKENIIDESGMPKERFSAEFPKEGPSILRIQQVVRGDSAAYFCASSPDGAIGEQFFGPGTRLTVL.

At least ten counts were recorded for this clonotype. This chain joins TRBV6-5 and TRBJ2-7; tentative D call: TRBD2 (5 bases). Between the trimmed V and J ends, which lost 0 bases and 2 bases, there was a span of 20 bases. This CDR3 is 18 amino acids long. Germline assignment: CDR1 MNHEY and CDR2 SVGAGI. The CDR3 region is CASSYSDPSGEQTYEQYF. CDR3 sequence (DNA): TGTGCCAGCAGTTACTCGGACCCTTCCGGGGAGCAAACCTACGAGCAGTACTTC.

This clonotype came up a few times. V is TRBV11-3 and J is TRBJ2-2; possible D gene TRBD2, 5 bases. Deletions cut 0 bases from V and 4 bases from J, with 9 bases between. Germline lookup yields CDR1 SGHNT and CDR2 YENEEA. The length of the CDR3 is 15 residues. The CDR3 loop is CASSLDGAGTGELFF. CDR3 nucleotides: TGTGCCAGCAGCTTAGATGGCGCGGGCACCGGGGAGCTGTTTTTT. The full variable domain, in which reference TRBV11-3 and TRBJ2-2 provide the parts outside the CDR3, is EAGVVQSPRYKIIEKKQPVAFWCNPISGHNTLYWYLQNLGQGPELLIRYENEEAVDDSQLPKDRFSAERLKGVDSTLKIQPAELGDSAVYLCASSLDGAGTGELFFGEGSRLTVL.

The chain is built from TRBV3-1 and TRBJ2-7; TRBD2 agrees at 11 bases. Germline V gene lookup returns CDR1 LGHDT and CDR2 YNNKEL (reference sequence). CDR3 length equals 16 residues. After removal of 4 bases from V and 2 bases from J, the junction contained 7 bases not matched to a gene. The CDR3 loop is CASSLAPGLAAYEQYF. Written as DNA, the CDR3 is TGTGCCAGCAGCCTGGCTCCGGGACTAGCGGCCTACGAGCAGTACTTC.

The rearrangement links TRBV19 to TRBJ2-1; 7 bases agree with TRBD1. The germline gives CDR1 LNHDA, CDR2 SQIVND (reference sequence). The trim removed 3 bases at V and 3 bases at J, leaving 5 bases unmatched. This CDR3 contains 15 residues. The CDR3 coding sequence is TGTGCCAGTAGTATTGCAGGGGGAGACTACAATGAGCAGTTCTTC. The encoded protein is CASSIAGGDYNEQFF.

In its sample, this clonotype was seen a few times. The V and J genes are TRBV20-1 and TRBJ2-7, with no clear D. Germline V gene data show CDR1 as DFQATT and CDR2 as SNEGSKA (reference sequence). This CDR3 region has 11 residues. Trimming took 1 base from V and 4 from J, leaving 5 bases between them. As DNA, the CDR3 is TGCAGTGCTAGAGGACTGTACGAGCAGTACTTC. This gives the protein CSARGLYEQYF.

The table lists this clonotype with a few counts. This sequence joins TRBV7-9 and TRBJ2-2; D unclear. CDR3 length: 11 residues. Looked up from germline, CDR1 is SEHNR and CDR2 is FQNEAQ (reference sequence). Trimming took off 3 bases at V and 10 bases at J, with 6 bases between the two ends. The CDR3 sequence is CASSFLEELFF. The CDR3 DNA follows: TGTGCCAGCAGCTTTCTCGAGGAGCTGTTTTTT.

This clonotype was found a few times. This chain connects TRBV28 to TRBJ2-7; 9 nucleotides match TRBD2. The J call could be wrong; TRBJ2-3 is a better fit for the DNA end. The CDR3 spans 17 residues. Germline V gene lookup returns CDR1 MDHEN and CDR2 SYDVKM. The CDR3 region has the DNA TGTGCCACCTTCTGGGACAGATCTAGCGGGACGACAGATACGCAGTATTTT. This translates into CATFWDRSSGTTDTQYF.

The J gene is TRBJ1-5, the V gene TRBV6-2 or TRBV6-3; D might be TRBD1 (5 bases). The CDR3 has 13 residues. V gave up 1 base and J gave up 6 bases, with 7 bases separating them. CDR1 is MNHEY, CDR2 SVGEGT, per germline. CDR3 residues: CASSYLGTQPQHF. The CDR3 bases are TGTGCCAGCAGTTACTTGGGGACTCAGCCCCAGCATTTT.

This clonotype was detected only a few times. A much larger clone lies one base from this, so it may be a read error. This chain uses TRBV27 with TRBJ2-1, with 9 nucleotides matching TRBD1. Losses at the gene ends were 7 bases for V and 10 bases for J; bases not matched to a gene: 8. Germline V gene lookup returns CDR1 MNHEY and CDR2 SMNVEV (reference sequence). This CDR3 is built from 13 residues. Here the CDR3 DNA reads TGTGCCAGCATGGGACAGGGATCCTACGAGCAGTTCTTC. It encodes CASMGQGSYEQFF.

This clonotype has more than one count but fewer than ten. The chain has TRBV5-4 and TRBJ1-1; 7 positions match TRBD1. Looked up from germline, CDR1 is SGHNT and CDR2 is YYREEE (reference sequence). V was pared by 3 bases and J by 0 bases, with 8 bases of the junction left unmatched. CDR3 size: 16 residues. The chain's CDR3 is CASSSGTDRMNTEAFF. In DNA, the CDR3 is TGTGCCAGCAGCTCTGGGACAGACAGAATGAACACTGAAGCTTTCTTT. The whole variable domain, filled in from reference TRBV5-4 and TRBJ1-1, reads ETGVTQSPTHLIKTRGQQVTLRCSSQSGHNTVSWYQQALGQGPQFIFQYYREEENGRGNFPPRFSGLQFPNYSSELNVNALELDDSALYLCASSSGTDRMNTEAFFGQGTRLTVV.

This clonotype has more than one count but fewer than ten. The rearrangement links TRBV3-1 to TRBJ2-5; 12 bases map to TRBD2. In germline, CDR1 is LGHDT, CDR2 YNNKEL (reference sequence). The CDR3 totals 16 residues. The V and J ends lost 4 bases and 5 bases, in that order; junction bases with no gene match: 8. CDR3 region: CASSRPSGRAGETQYF. In DNA form, the CDR3 reads TGTGCCAGCAGCCGTCCTAGCGGGAGGGCCGGGGAGACCCAGTACTTC.

This clonotype was seen a few times. The V call is TRBV6-2 or TRBV6-3, the J call TRBJ2-5; 10 bases line up with TRBD2. This CDR3 comprises 15 residues. CDR1 is MNHEY, CDR2 SVGEGT, per germline. V lost 6 bases and J lost 2; bases outside the gene matches: 6. The CDR3 loop is CASRTQREGQETQYF. In nucleotides, the CDR3 is TGTGCCAGCAGGACCCAGCGGGAGGGACAAGAGACCCAGTACTTC.

The chain links TRBV5-1 to TRBJ2-3, with no clear D. The CDR3 length is 13 residues. The germline CDR1 and CDR2 sequences are SGHRS and YFSETQ. V was cut by 4 bases and J by 6 bases, with 12 bases left in between. The CDR3 region is CASSPGSVDTQYF. CDR3 DNA: TGCGCCAGCAGCCCAGGTTCCGTTGATACGCAGTATTTT.